The 32 T cell receptor beta chains in this list originate from one sample, sequenced in a study of T cell changes during pregnancy in multiple sclerosis. The repertoire was sequenced with immunoSEQ multiplex PCR; TCRdb's copy has only in-frame clones and lacks some. There are 50,000 to 70,000 clones in the sample; 90% to 95% occur only once, and around 5.2% lies in the top ten. Sample: CD8+ T cells from peripheral blood mononuclear cells, taken before pregnancy. Receptors originate from a female donor with multiple sclerosis, enrolled in a pregnancy study.

This clone appeared once. V usage is TRBV5-1 and J usage is TRBJ2-1, with 9 positions matching TRBD2. Germline V gene data show CDR1 as SGHRS and CDR2 as YFSETQ. V trimming: 9 bases; J trimming: 7 bases; junction bases outside the gene matches: 11. This CDR3 is built from 14 residues. CDR3 in amino acids: CATMTSGQGNEQFF. The CDR3 DNA follows: TGCGCCACCATGACTAGCGGACAAGGGAATGAGCAGTTCTTC.

V is TRBV2 and J is TRBJ1-2, with 7 bases fitting TRBD1. Per the germline V gene, CDR1 is SNHLY and CDR2 is FYNNEI. Trimming at V came to 6 bases and at J to 4 bases, leaving 2 bases not matched to a gene. The CDR3 consists of 12 residues. The CDR3 sequence is CASRGTAYGYTF. CDR3 nucleotides: TGTGCCAGCAGAGGGACAGCCTATGGCTACACCTTC.

The genes are TRBV5-1 and TRBJ1-2; D unclear. The CDR3 loop spans 15 amino acids. CDR1 SGHRS and CDR2 YFSETQ come from the germline V gene. V dropped 0 bases and J dropped 6 bases, with 15 bases sitting between them. In DNA form, the CDR3 reads TGCGCCAGCAGCTTGGTCCCAGGCGGGTATGATGGCTACACCTTC. Translation gives CASSLVPGGYDGYTF.

V is TRBV7-9 and J is TRBJ2-5; 12 positions agree with TRBD2. This CDR3 has 17 amino acids. V gave up 2 bases and J gave up 6 bases; unmatched junction bases: 10. Per germline, CDR1 SEHNR and CDR2 FQNEAQ (reference sequence). CDR3 bases: TGTGCCAGCAGCTTATCTAGCGGGGGGGCCGACGGAAAGACCCAGTACTTC. Its translation is CASSLSSGGADGKTQYF.

The rearrangement joins TRBV7-8 to TRBJ1-4, with 9 bases that match TRBD1. The CDR3 has 14 amino acids. The germline CDR1 and CDR2 sequences are SGHVS and FQNEAQ. Unmatched junction bases numbered 5, after V lost 10 bases and J lost 2 bases. The CDR3 is CANTGGHTNEKLFF. CDR3 in DNA: TGTGCCAACACAGGGGGCCATACTAATGAAAAACTGTTTTTT.

J is TRBJ2-5 and V is TRBV5-1; possibly TRBD2 for D (7 bases). The CDR3 runs 17 residues. Germline loops: CDR1 SGHRS, CDR2 YFSETQ. Trimming left V 6 bases short and J 3 bases short, with 24 bases between. CDR3 in DNA: TGCGCCAGCACGGGGGGACCCACCGGGACACCGAAAGAGACCCAGTACTTC. Translation gives CASTGGPTGTPKETQYF.

The chain recombines TRBV7-6 with TRBJ2-5, with 9 positions matching TRBD1. The CDR3 covers 18 residues. CDR1 is SGHVS and CDR2 is FNYEAQ in the germline V gene. With V trimmed by 1 base and J by 3 bases, 12 bases remained unmatched. In DNA, the CDR3 is TGTGCCAGCAGCTTAGATTTTGAACAGGGGGCAAATAAAGAGACCCAGTACTTC. Translating it yields CASSLDFEQGANKETQYF.

The chain joins TRBV5-6 to TRBJ2-1; 12 bases are a match to TRBD2. V lost 4 bases and J lost 8; bases outside the gene matches: 7. The germline gives CDR1 SGHDT, CDR2 YYEEEE. The CDR3 runs 15 residues. Here the CDR3 DNA reads TGTGCCAGCAGCCGAACTAGCGGGGGGTGGCATGAGCAGTTCTTC. Translated: CASSRTSGGWHEQFF.

The chain combines TRBV6-5 with TRBJ1-2; 7 positions match TRBD1. V dropped 2 bases and J dropped 3; count of bases not matched to a gene: 3. CDR1 is MNHEY, CDR2 SVGAGI, per germline. The CDR3 is 14 amino acids. The chain's CDR3 is CASSYRTGDYGYTF. For the CDR3, the DNA is TGTGCCAGCAGTTACCGGACAGGCGACTATGGCTACACCTTC.

This chain joins TRBV5-5 and TRBJ1-5; possibly TRBD1 for D (5 bases). Germline CDR1 is SGHKS and CDR2 is YYEKEE (reference sequence). Between the trimmed V and J ends, which lost 4 bases and 9 bases, there was a span of 11 bases. CDR3 size: 12 residues. The CDR3 loop is CASSHQGGPQHF. The CDR3, as DNA: TGTGCCAGCAGCCACCAGGGAGGGCCCCAGCATTTT. The complete variable domain, with remaining parts taken from reference TRBV5-5 and TRBJ1-5, reads DAGVTQSPTHLIKTRGQQVTLRCSPISGHKSVSWYQQVLGQGPQFIFQYYEKEERGRGNFPDRFSARQFPNYSSELNVNALLLGDSALYLCASSHQGGPQHFGDGTRLSIL.

V is TRBV6-1 and J is TRBJ1-5; D not certain. This CDR3 comprises 15 residues. V lost 4 bases and J 0 bases, leaving 10 bases between the germline ends. Germline V lookup: CDR1 MNHNS, CDR2 SASEGT. This CDR3 reads CASSATDYSNQPQHF. The CDR3, as DNA: TGTGCCAGCAGTGCGACCGACTATAGCAATCAGCCCCAGCATTTT.

V gene TRBV28 combines with J gene TRBJ2-4, with 12 bases fitting TRBD2. The CDR3 is 16 amino acids. Germline V gene lookup returns CDR1 MDHEN and CDR2 SYDVKM. The J segment lost 1 base and the V segment lost 2 bases, leaving 0 bases of the junction unmatched. The CDR3 loop reads CASSLLAGGAKNIQYF. For the CDR3, the DNA is TGTGCCAGCAGTTTACTAGCGGGGGGGGCCAAAAACATTCAGTACTTC.

This chain joins TRBV6-1 and TRBJ1-1; 8 bases align to TRBD1. The J segment lost 4 bases and the V segment lost 1 base, leaving 5 bases of the junction unmatched. This CDR3 region has 15 residues. Per the germline V gene, CDR1 is MNHNS and CDR2 is SASEGT. The CDR3 protein is CASSEGYDRGTEAFF. The CDR3 DNA follows: TGTGCCAGCAGTGAAGGTTACGACAGGGGCACTGAAGCTTTCTTT.

The chain carries TRBV7-9 and TRBJ1-5; 8 bases line up with TRBD1. Germline CDR1 is SEHNR and CDR2 is FQNEAQ (reference sequence). J lost 0 bases, V lost 5 bases, and 9 bases had no gene match. The CDR3 is made up of 17 amino acids. The CDR3 region is CASSSAGTGVSNQPQHF. The CDR3 DNA sequence: TGTGCCAGCAGCAGCGCCGGGACAGGAGTTAGCAATCAGCCCCAGCATTTT.

The chain uses TRBV4-1 and TRBJ1-1, with 7 positions matching TRBD1. The length of the CDR3 is 16 residues. Germline V gene lookup returns CDR1 MGHRA and CDR2 YSYEKL. The V and J ends lost 1 base and 0 bases, in that order; junction bases with no gene match: 5. The CDR3: CASSQAPGQLNTEAFF. In nucleotides, the CDR3 is TGCGCCAGCAGCCAAGCTCCGGGACAGCTGAACACTGAAGCTTTCTTT.

This chain joins TRBV7-9 and TRBJ1-5; D ambiguous. CDR3 length equals 12 residues. V dropped 4 bases and J dropped 2 bases, with 3 bases sitting between them. Germline values: CDR1 SEHNR, CDR2 FQNEAQ (reference sequence). The CDR3 sequence is CASSSGNQPQHF. The DNA for the CDR3 is TGTGCCAGCAGCTCGGGCAATCAGCCCCAGCATTTT.

V and J are TRBV7-9 and TRBJ1-3; no clear D. V was trimmed by 7 bases and J by 4 bases, leaving 8 bases between them. CDR1 SEHNR and CDR2 FQNEAQ come from the germline V gene (reference sequence). The CDR3 totals 12 residues. This chain's CDR3 is CASTLPGNTIYF. The CDR3 nucleotides are TGTGCCAGCACACTCCCCGGAAACACCATATATTTT.

The rearrangement joins TRBV6-5 to TRBJ2-1; TRBD2 matches at 10 bases. Losses at the gene ends were 7 bases for V and 7 bases for J; bases not matched to a gene: 10. CDR3 length: 15 residues. Per germline, CDR1 MNHEY and CDR2 SVGAGI. This chain's CDR3 is CASMISGLAANEQFF. As DNA, the CDR3 is TGTGCCAGCATGATCTCTGGACTAGCGGCGAATGAGCAGTTCTTC.

The chain couples TRBV19 to TRBJ1-6; the D is unclear. The CDR3 extends over 19 amino acids. The ends were cut back, 3 bases at V and 9 bases at J, with 27 bases in the middle. Per the germline V gene, CDR1 is LNHDA and CDR2 is SQIVND (reference sequence). CDR3 protein: CASSIATADWRHHGSPLHF. The CDR3 DNA follows: TGTGCCAGTAGTATTGCTACAGCGGACTGGCGGCATCACGGTTCACCCCTCCACTTT.

The chain uses TRBV7-8 and TRBJ1-5; the D is unclear. CDR3 length: 14 residues. V lost 2 bases to trimming and J lost 1 base, with 6 bases between them. The germline V gene has CDR1 SGHVS and CDR2 FQNEAQ. The CDR3: CASSLSQSNQPQHF. CDR3 in DNA: TGTGCCAGCAGCTTATCACAAAGCAATCAGCCCCAGCATTTT.

This chain joins TRBV9 and TRBJ2-2; D call uncertain. CDR1 and CDR2 from the germline V gene are SGDLS and YYNGEE. CDR3 size: 13 residues. Between the trimmed V and J ends, which lost 0 bases and 6 bases, there was a span of 6 bases. The CDR3 region is CASSVATSGELFF. DNA of the CDR3: TGTGCCAGCAGCGTAGCTACTTCCGGGGAGCTGTTTTTT. Supplemented by reference TRBV9 and TRBJ2-2, the full variable domain reads DSGVTQTPKHLITATGQRVTLRCSPRSGDLSVYWYQQSLDQGLQFLIQYYNGEERAKGNILERFSAQQFPDLHSELNLSSLELGDSALYFCASSVATSGELFFGEGSRLTVL.

CDR3 amino acids: CASSYPTGLETSGANVLTF. CDR3 sequence (DNA): TGTGCCAGCAGCTACCCCACAGGGTTGGAAACGTCTGGGGCCAACGTCCTGACTTTC. V is TRBV13 and J is TRBJ2-6, with D possibly being TRBD1 (6 bases). Germline values: CDR1 PRHDT, CDR2 FYEKMQ (reference sequence). The CDR3 runs 19 residues. V was pared by 4 bases and J by 1 base, with 20 bases between.

The genes are TRBV29-1 and TRBJ1-2, with TRBD1 matching 9 bases. J gave up 6 bases and V 4 bases, and 12 bases lay outside the gene matches. The CDR3 is 15 residues long. The V gene's germline CDR1 is SQVTM and CDR2 ANQGSEA. The chain's CDR3 is CSVVGVQGAPDGYTF. The DNA for the CDR3 is TGCAGCGTTGTCGGCGTACAGGGGGCGCCGGATGGCTACACCTTC.

The genes are TRBV9 and TRBJ2-1, with D uncertain. Germline CDR1 reads SGDLS; CDR2 reads YYNGEE. This CDR3 region has 13 residues. Trimming cost V 4 bases and J 7 bases, with 12 bases left between them. The CDR3 loop reads CASSPGGRNEQFF. The DNA of the CDR3 is TGTGCCAGCAGCCCCGGTGGTCGGAATGAGCAGTTCTTC.

The V gene is TRBV5-8, the J gene TRBJ2-7; TRBD1 matches 7 bases. Germline V CDR1 and CDR2: SGHTS, YDEGEE. This CDR3 contains 14 residues. V gave up 0 bases and J gave up 5 bases; unmatched junction bases: 5. In DNA, the CDR3 is TGTGCCAGCAGCTTGGGACAGGGAAGCGACGAGCAGTACTTC. This encodes CASSLGQGSDEQYF.

The chain recombines TRBV9 with TRBJ1-6, with 9 bases that match TRBD1. The germline V gene encodes CDR1 SGDLS and CDR2 YYNGEE. The CDR3 has 16 amino acids. V shed 0 bases and J 10 bases; nucleotides not matched to a gene: 8. The CDR3 DNA reads as TGTGCCAGCAGCGTAGGATCAAGTACAGGGGGCTCACCCCTCCACTTT. Its translation is CASSVGSSTGGSPLHF.

The gene calls are TRBV2 and TRBJ2-7; the D is unclear. Trimming left V 6 bases short and J 3 bases short, with 9 bases between. CDR3 length: 12 amino acids. CDR1 SNHLY and CDR2 FYNNEI come from the germline V gene. CDR3 residues: CASSGNSYEQYF. CDR3 DNA sequence: TGTGCCAGCAGCGGAAACAGCTACGAGCAGTACTTC.

The rearrangement joins TRBV19 to TRBJ1-1, with D perhaps TRBD1 (5 bases). V lost 7 bases to trimming and J lost 1 base, with 13 bases between them. The CDR3 extends over 14 amino acids. The germline V gene has CDR1 LNHDA and CDR2 SQIVND (reference sequence). The CDR3 region is CASNLAGGNTEAFF. The CDR3 nucleotides read TGTGCCAGTAACCTGGCCGGGGGGAACACTGAAGCTTTCTTT.

This chain links TRBV9 with TRBJ2-2, with 8 bases lining up with TRBD1. The germline gives CDR1 SGDLS, CDR2 YYNGEE. The CDR3 contains 17 residues. Unmatched junction bases numbered 5, after V lost 0 bases and J lost 1 base. CDR3 in amino acids: CASSVARTGRNTGELFF. CDR3 coding DNA: TGTGCCAGCAGCGTAGCGCGGACAGGGAGGAACACCGGGGAGCTGTTTTTT.

This chain uses TRBV2 with TRBJ1-2; TRBD1 matches at 8 bases. V was pared by 9 bases and J by 2 bases, with 8 bases of the junction left unmatched. Germline V gene data show CDR1 as SNHLY and CDR2 as FYNNEI. The CDR3 runs 14 residues. CDR3 DNA: TGTGCCAGGCGGTCCGACAGGGGAAACTATGGCTACACCTTC. It codes for CARRSDRGNYGYTF.

V is TRBV5-4 and J is TRBJ1-2, with 7 bases lining up with TRBD1. Trimming took 3 bases from V and 3 from J; bases not matched to a gene: 2. CDR3 length equals 13 residues. The V gene's germline CDR1 is SGHNT and CDR2 YYREEE (reference sequence). The CDR3 DNA follows: TGTGCCAGCAGCTCTGACAGGGACTATGGCTACACCTTC. It specifies CASSSDRDYGYTF.

The V gene is TRBV5-6, the J gene TRBJ2-1, with 9 bases fitting TRBD1. V dropped 2 bases and J dropped 4; count of bases not matched to a gene: 1. Germline V gene sequence: CDR1 SGHDT, CDR2 YYEEEE. CDR3 length equals 14 residues. CDR3 protein: CASSFGTGYNEQFF. CDR3 nucleotides: TGTGCCAGCAGCTTCGGGACAGGGTACAATGAGCAGTTCTTC. Full variable domain (outside the CDR3, taken from reference TRBV5-6 and TRBJ2-1): DAGVTQSPTHLIKTRGQQVTLRCSPKSGHDTVSWYQQALGQGPQFIFQYYEEEERQRGNFPDRFSGHQFPNYSSELNVNALLLGDSALYLCASSFGTGYNEQFFGPGTRLTVL.